This record looks at one TCR beta chain sequence and its context. The assay was immunoSEQ multiplex PCR, and TCRdb's table has in-frame clones only and misses some. Of 300,000 to 400,000 clones listed, roughly 90% are singletons. This sample is drawn from a study of blood T cell repertoires in COVID-19. Looking at the study overall: Nucleic acid was either cDNA or gDNA, and it came from T cells, B-cell-depleted T cells, or PBMCs.

The CDR3 runs to 13 residues. CDR1 and CDR2 from the germline V gene are SGHDT and YYEEEE. V was pared by 3 bases and J by 4 bases, with 11 bases between. It was during active infection that Seattle patients were enrolled and then longitudinally followed. This chain joins TRBV5-6 and TRBJ2-7; D may be TRBD2 (6 bases). The clonotype comes from a woman aged 70-85 years with COVID-19, enrolled during active disease. The sequenced sample was peripheral blood. CDR3: CASSSQGGYEQYF. The CDR3 DNA is TGTGCCAGCAGCTCTCAGGGAGGATACGAGCAGTACTTC.